This is a list of T cell receptor beta chains from one sample in a study of regulatory T cells in long-lasting Graves disease. A single record per CDR3 protein comes from TCRdb applying MiXCR to the multiplex PCR reads. This table has 450,000 to 500,000 distinct CDR3 sequences, about a sixth appearing once. These data are also associated with another study on T cells in Graves' hyperthyroidism and ophthalmopathy.

This sample comprised peripheral blood mononuclear cells (PBMCs), obtained at new diagnosis, from a patient treated with antithyroid drugs. The receptors were gathered from a man aged 40-49 years with Graves disease. CDR3s include the opening cysteine and the closing phenylalanine or tryptophan. Each record gives: CDR3 protein, CDR3 DNA, V gene, clone size, D gene, J gene. A D gene is named only where the DNA matches it firmly. Size is stated for part of the rows, as once, few or many counts, or as a class when the clone is expanded.

CDR3 protein: CASSQAGGHNEQFF
CDR3 DNA: TGTGCCAGCAGCCAAGCGGGAGGACACAATGAGCAGTTCTTC
V gene: TRBV3-1
clone size: many
D gene: TRBD2
J gene: TRBJ2-1

CDR3 protein: CASSNRQGSYEQYF
CDR3 DNA: TGTGCCAGCAGCAATCGACAGGGCTCCTACGAGCAGTACTTC
V gene: TRBV13
clone size: many
D gene: TRBD1
J gene: TRBJ2-7

CDR3 protein: CASAAGALTGELFF
CDR3 DNA: TGTGCCAGCGCTGCGGGGGCCCTCACCGGGGAGCTGTTTTTT
V gene: TRBV6-2/TRBV6-3
clone size: .
D gene: .
J gene: TRBJ2-2

CDR3 protein: CASSPGNPYEQYF
CDR3 DNA: TGTGCCAGCAGCCCGGGTAATCCTTACGAGCAGTACTTC
V gene: TRBV7-9
clone size: .
D gene: .
J gene: TRBJ2-7

CDR3 protein: CASSDSLAGRDTQYF
CDR3 DNA: TGTGCCAGCAGTGATTCACTAGCGGGACGAGATACGCAGTATTTT
V gene: TRBV2
clone size: many
D gene: TRBD2
J gene: TRBJ2-3

CDR3 protein: CASSLRQEFSYEQYF
CDR3 DNA: TGCGCCAGCAGCCTCCGACAGGAGTTCTCCTACGAGCAGTACTTC
V gene: TRBV4-1
clone size: .
D gene: .
J gene: TRBJ2-7

CDR3 protein: CASSPQTSGRVNEQFF
CDR3 DNA: TGTGCCAGCAGCCCCCAGACTAGCGGGAGGGTCAATGAGCAGTTCTTC
V gene: TRBV5-5
clone size: many
D gene: TRBD2
J gene: TRBJ2-1

CDR3 protein: CASSDEETQYF
CDR3 DNA: TGTGCCAGCAGTGACGAAGAGACCCAGTACTTC
V gene: TRBV6-4
clone size: few
D gene: .
J gene: TRBJ2-5

CDR3 protein: CASSSRKGRGDSPLHF
CDR3 DNA: TGTGCCAGCAGCTCGCGCAAGGGCCGTGGGGATTCACCCCTCCACTTT
V gene: TRBV13
clone size: many
D gene: .
J gene: TRBJ1-6

CDR3 protein: CATSRVTGRANYGYTF
CDR3 DNA: TGTGCCACCAGCAGAGTCACAGGGCGAGCTAACTATGGCTACACCTTC
V gene: TRBV15
clone size: few
D gene: .
J gene: TRBJ1-2

CDR3 protein: CAIRWDSQETQYF
CDR3 DNA: TGTGCCATCAGGTGGGACAGCCAAGAGACCCAGTACTTC
V gene: TRBV10-3
clone size: .
D gene: TRBD1
J gene: TRBJ2-5

CDR3 protein: CASSLFGGQPQHF
CDR3 DNA: TGTGCCAGCAGCTTATTCGGAGGGCAGCCCCAGCATTTT
V gene: TRBV7-3
clone size: .
D gene: .
J gene: TRBJ1-5

CDR3 protein: CASSEGRITIQYF
CDR3 DNA: TGTGCCAGCAGCGAAGGTCGTATAACCATTCAGTACTTC
V gene: TRBV28
clone size: few
D gene: .
J gene: TRBJ2-4